A selection of T cell receptor beta chains follows, all from one sample in a study of OX40 agonist ivuxolimab in advanced cancers. The assay was immunoSEQ multiplex PCR, and TCRdb's table has in-frame clones only and misses some. The sample consists of tens of thousands of clones, 70% to 90% of them appearing once. Sequenced material: CD4+ or CD8+ T cells sorted from blood, taken in a trial of the OX40 agonist ivuxolimab. The source is an adult with an advanced solid tumor such as melanoma, head and neck, liver or kidney cancer. Both conserved end residues are part of each CDR3. A D gene is named only where the DNA matches it firmly. Not every row has a clone size; where given, it reads once, few, many or a size class.

j_gene: TRBJ2-1
v_gene: TRBV7-2
d_gene: NA
abundance: NA
CDR3nt: TGTGCCAGCAGCTTAGGGTTGGTTGAGGACAATGAGCAGTTCTTC
CDR3aa: CASSLGLVEDNEQFF

j_gene: TRBJ2-7
v_gene: TRBV19
d_gene: TRBD1
abundance: NA
CDR3nt: TGTGCCAGTAGTAGCGTCCGGGACAGGGGCTCATACGAGCAGTACTTC
CDR3aa: CASSSVRDRGSYEQYF

j_gene: TRBJ1-1
v_gene: TRBV5-5
d_gene: NA
abundance: once
CDR3nt: TGTGCCAGCAGCTTGATGGGGGACTCTGGGGTTTTCTTT
CDR3aa: CASSLMGDSGVFF

j_gene: TRBJ2-4
v_gene: TRBV2
d_gene: TRBD2
abundance: NA
CDR3nt: TGTGCCAGCACTGGGGGGGTAGCCAAAAACATTCAGTACTTC
CDR3aa: CASTGGVAKNIQYF

j_gene: TRBJ2-7
v_gene: TRBV6-1
d_gene: NA
abundance: NA
CDR3nt: TGTGCCAGCAGTTTTCAGTCTAGGGGACACTACGAGCAGTACTTC
CDR3aa: CASSFQSRGHYEQYF

j_gene: TRBJ2-1
v_gene: TRBV19
d_gene: NA
abundance: NA
CDR3nt: TGTGCCAGTAGTATAGGACTAGAAGTCAACAATGAGCAGTTCTTC
CDR3aa: CASSIGLEVNNEQFF

j_gene: TRBJ2-7
v_gene: TRBV27
d_gene: TRBD1
abundance: NA
CDR3nt: TGTGCCAGCAGTTTATCTATGCGGCAGGGGGCTTCCCATTTCTACGAGCAGTACTTC
CDR3aa: CASSLSMRQGASHFYEQYF

j_gene: TRBJ2-2
v_gene: TRBV5-1
d_gene: NA
abundance: NA
CDR3nt: TGCGCCAGCAGGGAATTAGGGGGAACCGGGGAGCTGTTTTTT
CDR3aa: CASRELGGTGELFF

j_gene: TRBJ1-6
v_gene: TRBV11-3
d_gene: NA
abundance: NA
CDR3nt: TGTGCCAGCAGCTTAGTAAATTCACCCCTCCACTTT
CDR3aa: CASSLVNSPLHF

j_gene: TRBJ1-2
v_gene: TRBV6-1
d_gene: NA
abundance: NA
CDR3nt: TGTGCCAGCAGTGGGGACCGCCGGGCTGGCTACACCTTC
CDR3aa: CASSGDRRAGYTF

j_gene: TRBJ2-1
v_gene: TRBV6-1
d_gene: NA
abundance: NA
CDR3nt: TGTGCCAGCAGTTCAAAGGGTAATCTGGAGCAGTTCTTC
CDR3aa: CASSSKGNLEQFF

j_gene: TRBJ2-3
v_gene: TRBV5-1
d_gene: NA
abundance: NA
CDR3nt: TGCGCCAGCAGCGGGACCTCTCCAGATACGCAGTATTTT
CDR3aa: CASSGTSPDTQYF

j_gene: TRBJ2-6
v_gene: TRBV28
d_gene: NA
abundance: once
CDR3nt: TGTGCCAGCCAACTCTCTGGGGCCAACGTCCTGACTTTC
CDR3aa: CASQLSGANVLTF

j_gene: TRBJ1-3
v_gene: TRBV28
d_gene: TRBD1
abundance: NA
CDR3nt: TGTGCCAGCAGCCCCGGGACAGGGAGCGGAAACACCATATATTTT
CDR3aa: CASSPGTGSGNTIYF

j_gene: TRBJ2-5
v_gene: TRBV10-1
d_gene: TRBD2
abundance: few
CDR3nt: TGCGCCAAAAGAAGCGGGAGTGGAAGAGAGACCCAGTACTTC
CDR3aa: CAKRSGSGRETQYF

j_gene: TRBJ2-7
v_gene: TRBV5-1
d_gene: NA
abundance: NA
CDR3nt: TGCGCCAGCATGGGGGCCTCCTACGAGCAGTACTTC
CDR3aa: CASMGASYEQYF

j_gene: TRBJ1-2
v_gene: TRBV27
d_gene: NA
abundance: NA
CDR3nt: TGTGCCAGCAGTCCCGGGGACGGTCGACACGTCCCTTTAAGTGGCTACACCTTC
CDR3aa: CASSPGDGRHVPLSGYTF

j_gene: TRBJ1-1
v_gene: TRBV6-5
d_gene: NA
abundance: once
CDR3nt: TGTGCCAGCAGTACTACAGGCCGTTCTGAAGCTTTCTTT
CDR3aa: CASSTTGRSEAFF

j_gene: TRBJ2-7
v_gene: TRBV2
d_gene: TRBD2
abundance: NA
CDR3nt: TGTGCCAGCAGAGAAAGGACTAGCGGCTCCTACGAGCAGTACTTC
CDR3aa: CASRERTSGSYEQYF

j_gene: TRBJ1-3
v_gene: TRBV5-1
d_gene: NA
abundance: NA
CDR3nt: TGCGCCAGCAGCTTAGGACAAAACGCGGGTGGAAACACCATATATTTT
CDR3aa: CASSLGQNAGGNTIYF

j_gene: TRBJ1-1
v_gene: TRBV6-1
d_gene: NA
abundance: few
CDR3nt: TGTGCCAGTAAACACCTTGAAGCTTTCTTT
CDR3aa: CASKHLEAFF

j_gene: TRBJ2-5
v_gene: TRBV7-8
d_gene: NA
abundance: NA
CDR3nt: TGTGCCAGCAGCTTAGGTAGACAAGAGACCCAGTACTTC
CDR3aa: CASSLGRQETQYF

j_gene: TRBJ1-3
v_gene: TRBV29-1
d_gene: NA
abundance: few
CDR3nt: TGCAGCGTTGTGTCTCCGGCTGACTCTGGAAACACCATATATTTT
CDR3aa: CSVVSPADSGNTIYF

j_gene: TRBJ2-7
v_gene: TRBV5-1
d_gene: NA
abundance: NA
CDR3nt: TGCGCCAGCAGTAATACAGGGTCAAACGAGCAGTACTTC
CDR3aa: CASSNTGSNEQYF

j_gene: TRBJ2-7
v_gene: TRBV13
d_gene: TRBD1
abundance: NA
CDR3nt: TGTGCCAGCAGCTGGGGACAGGGGGCGGGAGAGCAGTACTTC
CDR3aa: CASSWGQGAGEQYF

j_gene: TRBJ2-5
v_gene: TRBV6-1
d_gene: TRBD2
abundance: NA
CDR3nt: TGTGCCAGCAGTGTACCTAGCGGACAAGAGACCCAGTACTTC
CDR3aa: CASSVPSGQETQYF

j_gene: TRBJ1-4
v_gene: TRBV18
d_gene: NA
abundance: NA
CDR3nt: TGTGCCAGCTCACCGGGACTTCCCGAAGCCGAAAAACTGTTTTTT
CDR3aa: CASSPGLPEAEKLFF

j_gene: TRBJ2-5
v_gene: TRBV5-5
d_gene: TRBD1
abundance: NA
CDR3nt: TGTGCCAGCAGGGACAGGGGGCGAATGGAGGAGACCCAGTACTTC
CDR3aa: CASRDRGRMEETQYF

j_gene: TRBJ2-2
v_gene: TRBV7-9
d_gene: NA
abundance: NA
CDR3nt: TGTGCCAGCAGCTTCAAGGGCACCGGGGAGCTGTTTTTT
CDR3aa: CASSFKGTGELFF

j_gene: TRBJ1-2
v_gene: TRBV10-3
d_gene: TRBD1
abundance: NA
CDR3nt: TGTGCCACGGCCCTGGTACAGGGGGCTTCCCCTTCGAAGGGCTACACCTTC
CDR3aa: CATALVQGASPSKGYTF

j_gene: TRBJ2-2
v_gene: TRBV6-1
d_gene: NA
abundance: NA
CDR3nt: TGTGCCAGCAGTGAAGTAGGCGGGGTGTCCGGGGAGCTGTTTTTT
CDR3aa: CASSEVGGVSGELFF

j_gene: TRBJ2-1
v_gene: TRBV6-1
d_gene: TRBD1
abundance: NA
CDR3nt: TGTGCCAGCAGTGAAACCGGGACAGTCTCCTACAATGAGCAGTTCTTC
CDR3aa: CASSETGTVSYNEQFF

j_gene: TRBJ2-1
v_gene: TRBV7-2
d_gene: TRBD2
abundance: NA
CDR3nt: TGTGCCAGCAGCTCGACTAGCGGGACATACAATGAGCAGTTCTTC
CDR3aa: CASSSTSGTYNEQFF

j_gene: TRBJ2-3
v_gene: TRBV10-3
d_gene: NA
abundance: NA
CDR3nt: TGTGCCGTAGGGAGCACAGATACGCAGTATTTT
CDR3aa: CAVGSTDTQYF

j_gene: TRBJ1-2
v_gene: TRBV4-1
d_gene: NA
abundance: NA
CDR3nt: TGCGCCAGCACCATGACACCGAACACCCAGGGGGGCTACACCTTC
CDR3aa: CASTMTPNTQGGYTF

j_gene: TRBJ2-2
v_gene: TRBV6-5
d_gene: TRBD1
abundance: NA
CDR3nt: TGTGCCAGCAAAGGGACAGCTCACACCGGGGAGCTGTTTTTT
CDR3aa: CASKGTAHTGELFF

j_gene: TRBJ2-2
v_gene: TRBV6-1
d_gene: NA
abundance: NA
CDR3nt: TGTGCCAGCAGTGAACGGGAGCACACCGGGGAGCTGTTTTTT
CDR3aa: CASSEREHTGELFF

j_gene: TRBJ1-2
v_gene: TRBV10-2
d_gene: NA
abundance: NA
CDR3nt: TGCGCCAGCAGTGATTCCCAGGGTAATGGCTACACCTTC
CDR3aa: CASSDSQGNGYTF

j_gene: TRBJ2-7
v_gene: TRBV6-5
d_gene: NA
abundance: NA
CDR3nt: TGTGCCAGCAGCACGGGGGACAACTCCTACGAGCAGTACTTC
CDR3aa: CASSTGDNSYEQYF

j_gene: TRBJ2-1
v_gene: TRBV21-1
d_gene: NA
abundance: NA
CDR3nt: TGTGCCAGCAGCAGTTCTCGGTTAGGACTGGCGGACAATGAGCAGTTCTTC
CDR3aa: CASSSSRLGLADNEQFF

j_gene: TRBJ1-1
v_gene: TRBV6-5
d_gene: NA
abundance: NA
CDR3nt: TGTGCCAGCAGTGGGGGGGGCCGGACTGAAGCTTTCTTT
CDR3aa: CASSGGGRTEAFF

j_gene: TRBJ2-3
v_gene: TRBV29-1
d_gene: NA
abundance: NA
CDR3nt: TGCAGCGTTGGTAGAGGGACTAGCACAGATACGCAGTATTTT
CDR3aa: CSVGRGTSTDTQYF

j_gene: TRBJ1-3
v_gene: TRBV10-3
d_gene: NA
abundance: NA
CDR3nt: TGTGCCATCAGTGACCCGACCGCAGGGAACCCCGGAAACACCATATATTTT
CDR3aa: CAISDPTAGNPGNTIYF

j_gene: TRBJ2-3
v_gene: TRBV4-2
d_gene: NA
abundance: NA
CDR3nt: TGTGCCAGCAGCCAGTCCCCGAGAGCTTCCGGGGATACGCAGTATTTT
CDR3aa: CASSQSPRASGDTQYF

j_gene: TRBJ2-1
v_gene: TRBV15
d_gene: NA
abundance: few
CDR3nt: TGTGCCACCAGCAGAGGAGGGACTTTCAATGAGCAGTTCTTC
CDR3aa: CATSRGGTFNEQFF

j_gene: TRBJ1-5
v_gene: TRBV18
d_gene: NA
abundance: NA
CDR3nt: TGTGCCAGCTCACCTGAGAGGGTAGGGCAGCCCCAGCATTTT
CDR3aa: CASSPERVGQPQHF

j_gene: TRBJ1-5
v_gene: TRBV19
d_gene: TRBD1
abundance: NA
CDR3nt: TGTGCCAGTAGTAGGGACAGGTTCAATCAGCCCCAGCATTTT
CDR3aa: CASSRDRFNQPQHF

j_gene: TRBJ2-2
v_gene: TRBV9
d_gene: NA
abundance: NA
CDR3nt: TGTGCCAGCAGCGTTGGGAATCTGAACACCGGGGAGCTGTTTTTT
CDR3aa: CASSVGNLNTGELFF

j_gene: TRBJ2-5
v_gene: TRBV4-1
d_gene: TRBD2
abundance: NA
CDR3nt: TGCGCCAGCAGCGAGGGACTAGCGGGAGAGGGGCAAGAGACCCAGTACTTC
CDR3aa: CASSEGLAGEGQETQYF

j_gene: TRBJ2-7
v_gene: TRBV18
d_gene: NA
abundance: NA
CDR3nt: TGTGCCAGCTCCCCAGATCGGACCTCCTACGAGCAGTACTTC
CDR3aa: CASSPDRTSYEQYF

j_gene: TRBJ2-7
v_gene: TRBV19
d_gene: TRBD2
abundance: once
CDR3nt: TGTGCCAGTAGTATGCGCGGGAGCTCCTACGAGCAGTACTTC
CDR3aa: CASSMRGSSYEQYF

j_gene: TRBJ1-2
v_gene: TRBV4-1
d_gene: TRBD1
abundance: NA
CDR3nt: TGCGCCAGCAGCCAAGAACGGGGGGGGACAGATCCTCCTTGGGGCTACACCTTC
CDR3aa: CASSQERGGTDPPWGYTF

j_gene: TRBJ2-1
v_gene: TRBV11-3
d_gene: NA
abundance: medium-sized
CDR3nt: TGTGCCAGCTCCAATGGGGCCTACAATGAGCAGTTCTTC
CDR3aa: CASSNGAYNEQFF

j_gene: TRBJ2-1
v_gene: TRBV6-1
d_gene: TRBD2
abundance: NA
CDR3nt: TGTGCCAGCATCCCCCTAGCGGGAGGTGGGGAGCAGTTCTTC
CDR3aa: CASIPLAGGGEQFF

j_gene: TRBJ2-3
v_gene: TRBV11-1
d_gene: TRBD2
abundance: NA
CDR3nt: TGTGCCAGCAGCTTGATTGGCGGGAGTGGGGGCACAGATACGCAGTATTTT
CDR3aa: CASSLIGGSGGTDTQYF